This entry describes one T cell receptor beta chain. This sample was included in a study of blood T cell repertoires in COVID-19. About the study: Sites across the United States, Italy and Spain contributed samples from acute and convalescent COVID-19. PBMCs, B-cell-depleted T cells, or T cells provided the cDNA or gDNA that made up the material.

Clones were read by immunoSEQ multiplex PCR, and TCRdb kept only the in-frame ones, dropping some. The repertoire holds roughly 100,000 clones, with 80% to 90% as singletons. The sequence was obtained from an elderly woman with acute or convalescent COVID-19. Sequenced material: peripheral blood.

The CDR3 protein is CASSLTPGLAAYEQYF. The CDR3 DNA is TGTGCCAGCAGCTTAACCCCGGGACTAGCGGCCTACGAGCAGTACTTC. V is TRBV11-2 and J is TRBJ2-7; 11 positions agree with TRBD2. Losses at the gene ends were 2 bases for V and 2 bases for J; bases not matched to a gene: 5. CDR1 and CDR2 (germline): SGHAT, FQNNGV. The CDR3 length is 16 residues.